Listed here are 2 T cell receptor beta chains from one sample, sequenced in a study of monozygotic twins with inflammatory bowel disease. TCRdb re-called the 5' RACE reads; every CDR3 protein appears as one record, without DNA. The repertoire table contains some 150,000 distinct CDR3 sequences. The sequencing input was blood. These TCRs come from a human donor with ulcerative colitis or Crohn's disease, or a healthy co-twin of an affected twin (not recorded which).

The CDR3 reads CASSLGPKNTGELFF. The chain carries TRBV5-1 and TRBJ2-2; TCRdb returns TRBD1, unconfirmable since there is no DNA. Germline assignment: CDR1 SGHRS and CDR2 YFSETQ. The CDR3 runs to 15 residues.

The chain uses TRBV18 and TRBJ1-1. This CDR3 has 14 amino acids. Germline V gene data show CDR1 as KGHSH and CDR2 as LQKENI. The CDR3: CASSPLSTNTEAFF.